Listed below are T cell receptor beta chains from one sample, sequenced in a study of blood T cell repertoires in COVID-19. Sequencing used immunoSEQ multiplex PCR; TCRdb keeps in-frame clones, though not all of them. The profile covers over 150,000 clones, with 84% appearing a single time and about 6.4% taken by the ten largest. Sequences were obtained from peripheral blood. These receptors were obtained from a human donor in a cohort sampled during active COVID-19. The CDR3 runs from the conserved cysteine through the conserved F or W. The D gene is left open where the match is weak. Expanded clones are given a class, and other clones once, few, many or no size at all.

>NA|TRBV5-1|TRBJ1-2|NA
TGCGCCAGCAGCACGTGGACAGAGACTAACTATGGCTACACCTTC
CASSTWTETNYGYTF
>TRBD1|TRBV3-1/TRBV3-2|TRBJ1-4|NA
TGTGCCAGCAGCCAAGCAGCAGGGGGCGGTGAAAAACTGTTTTTT
CASSQAAGGGEKLFF
>NA|TRBV6-5|TRBJ2-1|NA
TGTGCCAGCACCATGGTTACAGGGTCCTACAATGAGCAGTTCTTC
CASTMVTGSYNEQFF
>NA|TRBV5-4|TRBJ2-7|NA
TGTGCCAGCAGTAAAGGACAGCCTCAATCGTACGAGCAGTACTTC
CASSKGQPQSYEQYF
>TRBD2|TRBV6-5|TRBJ2-7|NA
TGTGCCAGCAGTTACGGAGCGGGGTCTTACTCCTACGAGCAGTACTTC
CASSYGAGSYSYEQYF
>NA|TRBV12-3/TRBV12-4|TRBJ2-7|NA
TGTGCCAGCAGTTTAACTCCTGTCTACGAGCAGTACTTC
CASSLTPVYEQYF
>NA|TRBV29-1|TRBJ1-1|NA
TGCAGCGTTAGCAGGGGTCGGGGTGAAGCTTTCTTT
CSVSRGRGEAFF
>NA|TRBV4-1|TRBJ1-1|NA
TGCGCCAGCAGCCAAGCGGTTTACACTGAAGCTTTCTTT
CASSQAVYTEAFF
>NA|TRBV6-5|TRBJ2-1|once
TGTGCCAGCAGCCTCCGGGGAGGCCCTAGGTTCTTC
CASSLRGGPRFF
>NA|TRBV15|TRBJ2-1|NA
TGTGCCACCAGCAGTTTATACAATGAGCAGTTCTTC
CATSSLYNEQFF
>NA|TRBV19|TRBJ1-4|once
TGTGCCAGTATGTCCCACACGCAGGGCCGAAAACTGTTTTTT
CASMSHTQGRKLFF
>TRBD1|TRBV5-1|TRBJ1-1|NA
TGCGCCAGCAAGAATAGGGGGCAAGGGAACACTGAAGCTTTCTTT
CASKNRGQGNTEAFF
>TRBD1|TRBV19|TRBJ1-5|once
TGTGCCAGTAGTATAGGAGACAGGGATTTTCAGCCCCAGCATTTT
CASSIGDRDFQPQHF
>NA|TRBV3-1/TRBV3-2|TRBJ2-5|NA
TGTGCCAGCAGCCAAGGCCTAGGGGTCGCCCAAGAGACCCAGTACTTC
CASSQGLGVAQETQYF
>TRBD1|TRBV4-1|TRBJ1-2|NA
TGCGCCAGCAGCCAATGGGGACAGGGGGACTATGGCTACACCTTC
CASSQWGQGDYGYTF
>TRBD1|TRBV5-1|TRBJ2-6|NA
TGCGCCAGCAGCTCAAACCCGACAGGGACTGGGGCCAACGTCCTGACTTTC
CASSSNPTGTGANVLTF
>NA|TRBV15|TRBJ1-5|NA
TGTGCCACCAGCAGCACACTTCAACGGGGTAGCAATCAGCCCCAGCATTTT
CATSSTLQRGSNQPQHF
>TRBD1|TRBV9|TRBJ2-3|NA
TGTGCCAGCAGCGCCGGACAGGGGCAGTATTTT
CASSAGQGQYF
>NA|TRBV6-5|TRBJ1-1|few
TGTGCCAGCACCCCAGGCCGACTGGGAGCTTTTGAAGCTTTCTTT
CASTPGRLGAFEAFF
>NA|TRBV25-1|TRBJ1-6|NA
TGTGCCAGCAGTGAATACGTAGCTAATAATTCACCCCTCCACTTT
CASSEYVANNSPLHF
>TRBD1|TRBV7-8|TRBJ1-5|NA
TGTGCCAGCAGCTGGGACCCGGGACAGGGTGGTCAGCCCCAGCATTTT
CASSWDPGQGGQPQHF
>NA|TRBV12-3/TRBV12-4|TRBJ2-1|NA
TGTGCCACCCTAAGGGGCCCCCCCAATGAGCAGTTCTTC
CATLRGPPNEQFF
>TRBD1|TRBV3-1/TRBV3-2|TRBJ1-2|NA
TGTGCCAGCAGCCAATGGACAGGGGGACCCTATGGCTACACCTTC
CASSQWTGGPYGYTF
>TRBD1|TRBV2|TRBJ2-5|NA
TGTGCCAGCACGGGACAGGGATTCGCCCAGTACTTC
CASTGQGFAQYF
>NA|TRBV4-1|TRBJ1-1|few
TGCGCCAGCAGTACAAAAATACTGAACACTGAAGCTTTCTTT
CASSTKILNTEAFF
>TRBD2|TRBV11-2|TRBJ2-4|NA
TGTGCCAGCAGCTTACCGGGACTAGCGGGTCTCAAAAACATTCAGTACTTC
CASSLPGLAGLKNIQYF
>TRBD1|TRBV5-4|TRBJ1-4|NA
TGTGCCAGCAGGTCTGACAGGGGAGGAAAACTGTTTTTT
CASRSDRGGKLFF
>NA|TRBV18|TRBJ1-3|NA
TGTGCCAGCTCACCTGACAGCTCTGGAAACACCATATATTTT
CASSPDSSGNTIYF
>NA|TRBV13|TRBJ1-2|NA
TGTGCCAGCAGCTACCGACAGCTCTCAAACGAGGATGGCTACACCTTC
CASSYRQLSNEDGYTF
>TRBD2|TRBV19|TRBJ2-7|NA
TGTGCCAGTAGTAGACGGGGAGGGGAGCAGTACTTC
CASSRRGGEQYF
>TRBD2|TRBV5-1|TRBJ2-1|NA
TGCGCCAGCAGCTTGGTTTTCCGCGGGGGGATAAGCTCCTACAATGAGCAGTTCTTC
CASSLVFRGGISSYNEQFF
>TRBD2|TRBV5-1|TRBJ2-1|NA
TGCGCCAGCAGTCCCGGGGGTAGCGGGGGGTTAAATGAGCAGTTCTTC
CASSPGGSGGLNEQFF
>NA|TRBV27|TRBJ2-7|once
TGTGCCAGCAGTTTCACTGTTCACTACGAGCAGTACTTC
CASSFTVHYEQYF
>TRBD2|TRBV25-1|TRBJ2-1|NA
TGTGCCAGCAGTCCCCGGGGTAGCGGGGGGGCCTGGGAGCAGTTCTTC
CASSPRGSGGAWEQFF
>TRBD1|TRBV6-1|TRBJ1-1|NA
TGTGCCAGCAGTGAAACAGGGGGGAACACTGAAGCTTTCTTT
CASSETGGNTEAFF
>NA|TRBV5-6|TRBJ2-3|NA
TGTGCCAGCAGCTTGGCCGTAGCAGCCGGGTTCACAGATACGCAGTATTTT
CASSLAVAAGFTDTQYF
>TRBD1|TRBV30|TRBJ1-2|few
TGTGCCTGGAGTGCGGGACAGGCAAACTATGGCTACACCTTC
CAWSAGQANYGYTF
>TRBD1|TRBV7-2|TRBJ1-2|once
TGTGCCAGCAGCTTTTACTCAGGGGGCCGGAGGTTATATGGCTACACCTTC
CASSFYSGGRRLYGYTF
>TRBD2|TRBV9|TRBJ2-5|NA
TGTGCCAGCAGCGTAGGCGGCGGGGGGGAGACCCAGTACTTC
CASSVGGGGETQYF
>NA|TRBV9|TRBJ2-3|NA
TGTGCCAGCAGCTCCCAGGTGGGGACTGGCACAGATACGCAGTATTTT
CASSSQVGTGTDTQYF
>NA|TRBV7-7|TRBJ2-1|NA
TGTGCTAGCCCCGATCCCGGGAGTCCCTACAATGAGCAGTTCTTC
CASPDPGSPYNEQFF
>NA|TRBV19|TRBJ2-1|NA
TGTGCCAGTAGTATAGGGGGCGACTACAATGAGCAGTTCTTC
CASSIGGDYNEQFF
>NA|TRBV5-5|TRBJ2-5|NA
TGTGCCAGCAGCATCGGAGGAGAGACCCAGTACTTC
CASSIGGETQYF
>TRBD1|TRBV4-1|TRBJ1-1|NA
TGCGCCAGCAGCCACCCGGGACAGGTGGACACTGAAGCTTTCTTT
CASSHPGQVDTEAFF
>TRBD1|TRBV11-2|TRBJ1-1|NA
TGTGCCAGCAGCCCTTGGGACAGGGGAACTGAAGCTTTCTTT
CASSPWDRGTEAFF
>NA|TRBV30|TRBJ1-5|NA
TGTGCCCTGGGGGAGGGAAGCAATCAGCCCCAGCATTTT
CALGEGSNQPQHF
>TRBD2|TRBV5-1|TRBJ2-1|NA
TGCGCCAGCAGCTTGGCCGGGGGGGGCCACAATGAGCAGTTCTTC
CASSLAGGGHNEQFF